A single sample is the source of the 3 T cell receptor beta chains below, sequenced in a study of T-cell memory formation after mild COVID-19. Via MiXCR, TCRdb re-called the 5' RACE reads, giving one row per CDR3 protein. There are 110,000 or so distinct CDR3 sequences in the sample; 15% to 20% occur only once, and 5% to 7% lies in the top ten. Material: PBMCs or a T cell subset sorted from them (not recorded which). Receptors originate from a man aged 18-30 years who had mild COVID-19 (a few samples of this study predate the infection). Cell type and time point are not known.

The rearrangement uses TRBV5-1 and TRBJ2-1; 12 bases line up with TRBD1. The CDR3 has 15 residues. After removal of 2 bases from V and 8 bases from J, the junction contained 5 bases not matched to a gene. Germline V CDR1 and CDR2: SGHRS, YFSETQ. This CDR3 reads CASSFRDRGLDEQFF. The DNA of the CDR3 is TGCGCCAGCAGCTTCCGGGACAGGGGGCTGGATGAGCAGTTCTTC.

The chain links TRBV5-1 to TRBJ1-2, with unresolved D. In germline, CDR1 is SGHRS, CDR2 YFSETQ. This CDR3 is 15 amino acids long. The V and J ends lost 1 base and 4 bases respectively, with 14 bases between them. CDR3 residues: CASSLPGVSPYGYTF. The CDR3 DNA sequence: TGCGCCAGCAGCTTGCCGGGTGTATCGCCCTATGGCTACACCTTC.

The V and J genes are TRBV6-2 or TRBV6-3 and TRBJ2-1, with 7 bases identical to TRBD1. CDR3 size: 15 residues. The V and J ends lost 8 bases and 8 bases, in that order; junction bases with no gene match: 15. Per germline, CDR1 MNHEY and CDR2 SVGEGT. The CDR3 loop reads CASVHPQGVGDEQFF. CDR3 sequence (DNA): TGTGCCAGCGTCCACCCCCAGGGGGTAGGGGATGAGCAGTTCTTC.